These 16 T cell receptor beta chains share one sample of origin, sequenced in a study of cytomegalovirus exposure and HLA in healthy donors. PCR primers comprised 60 Vbeta and 13 Jbeta primers. Produced via immunoSEQ multiplex PCR; TCRdb's table is partial and in-frame only. The sample lists about 150,000 clones; roughly 85% were seen once. Input material: PBMCs. All receptors come from a woman aged 18-29 years in good health and CMV-seronegative.

The chain has TRBV10-3 and TRBJ2-7; D is uncertain. Germline V gene data show CDR1 as ENHRY and CDR2 as SYGVKD. This CDR3 is built from 12 residues. DNA for the CDR3: TGTGCCATCAGTGAGTCGAGTGAGGATCAATCAGTC. Its translation: CAISESSEDQSV.

This clone has only one observation. The J gene is TRBJ1-1, the V gene TRBV5-1; D not certain. The germline V gene encodes CDR1 SGHRS and CDR2 YFSETQ. Trimming shortened V by 4 bases and J by 11 bases, and 24 bases separated the two germline ends. The CDR3 loop spans 15 amino acids. The DNA of the CDR3 is TGCGCCAGCAGCCCCGACTTTAGTCGGGAAACCGAGGCTTTCTTT. Protein product: CASSPDFSRETEAFF.

The V and J genes are TRBV5-5 and TRBJ2-1; 9 bases are shared with TRBD2. This CDR3 is built from 16 residues. Germline CDR1 reads SGHKS; CDR2 reads YYEKEE (reference sequence). V shed 0 bases, J shed 7 bases, and the junction held 8 bases outside the gene matches. CDR3 nucleotide sequence: TGTGCCAGCAGCTTGGGACTAGCGGCGTCGTTTAATGAGCAGTTCTTC. As protein: CASSLGLAASFNEQFF.

The V gene is TRBV9, the J gene TRBJ2-2, with a possible D match to TRBD2 (6 bases). Germline lookup yields CDR1 SGDLS and CDR2 YYNGEE. There are 14 residues in the CDR3. Trimming cost V 3 bases and J 5 bases, with 11 bases left between them. CDR3 sequence (DNA): TGTGCCAGCAGCGCCATCGGAGGGACCGGGGAGCTGTTTTTT. Translating it yields CASSAIGGTGELFF.

This chain connects TRBV7-2 to TRBJ2-7, with 9 bases matching TRBD2. Trimming at V came to 6 bases and at J to 0 bases, leaving 6 bases not matched to a gene. The CDR3 has 15 amino acids. The V gene's germline CDR1 is SGHTA and CDR2 FQGNSA. The CDR3 loop reads CASRPTSGPSYEQYF. The CDR3, as DNA: TGTGCCAGCAGACCAACTAGCGGGCCCTCCTACGAGCAGTACTTC.

As to this clone: This CDR3 is also generated by other DNA sequences in the sample. The V gene is TRBV4-2, the J gene TRBJ2-5; D uncertain. Deletions cut 3 bases from V and 2 bases from J, with 16 bases between. The V gene's germline CDR1 is LGHNA and CDR2 YNFKEQ. The length of the CDR3 is 16 residues. The CDR3 sequence is CASSQGRSGRQETQYF. Written as DNA, the CDR3 is TGTGCCAGCAGCCAGGGCCGGTCAGGCCGACAAGAGACCCAGTACTTC.

This chain links TRBV6-5 with TRBJ1-5; no clear D gene. Trimming shortened V by 10 bases and J by 2 bases, and 15 bases separated the two germline ends. The CDR3 contains 14 residues. Germline loops: CDR1 MNHEY, CDR2 SVGAGI. The CDR3 nucleotides read TGTGCCACCATAACTGGTCTGGGCAATCAGCCCCAGCATTTT. Encoded protein: CATITGLGNQPQHF.

This clone was picked up one time. This chain uses TRBV2 with TRBJ1-1; the D gene is possibly TRBD1 (6 bases). The germline V and J ends were trimmed by 5 bases and 2 bases, with 9 bases remaining between them. This CDR3 has 13 amino acids. The V gene's germline CDR1 is SNHLY and CDR2 FYNNEI. The CDR3, as DNA: TGTGCCAGCAGTTTACAGGGAAACACTGAAGCTTTCTTT. Residues: CASSLQGNTEAFF.

CDR3 in DNA: TGTGCCAGCAGCTTGAGCGGGGGGGACACCGGGGAGCTGTTTTTT. Translating it yields CASSLSGGDTGELFF. The rearrangement uses TRBV7-9 and TRBJ2-2; 10 bases align to TRBD2. V trimming: 3 bases; J trimming: 3 bases; junction bases outside the gene matches: 1. Looked up from germline, CDR1 is SEHNR and CDR2 is FQNEAQ (reference sequence). The CDR3 has 15 amino acids. The full variable domain, with the rest looked up from reference TRBV7-9 and TRBJ2-2, is DTGVSQNPRHKITKRGQNVTFRCDPISEHNRLYWYRQTLGQGPEFLTYFQNEAQLEKSRLLSDRFSAERPKGSFSTLEIQRTEQGDSAMYLCASSLSGGDTGELFFGEGSRLTVL.

This sequence joins TRBV11-2 and TRBJ2-1, with 7 bases that match TRBD2. J lost 6 bases, V lost 5 bases, and 10 bases had no gene match. There are 15 residues in the CDR3. Per germline, CDR1 SGHAT and CDR2 FQNNGV. The CDR3 spells CASSLLGLEINEQFF. For the CDR3, the DNA is TGTGCCAGCAGCCTCCTAGGACTAGAGATCAATGAGCAGTTCTTC.

This clone was seen only once. The V and J genes are TRBV9 and TRBJ1-2; a possible D gene is TRBD1 (5 bases). Trimming took 0 bases from V and 2 from J, leaving 11 bases between them. The CDR3 consists of 15 residues. The germline CDR1 and CDR2 sequences are SGDLS and YYNGEE. The CDR3, as DNA: TGTGCCAGCAGCGTAGGAACAGGCCCCAACTATGGCTACACCTTC. It is translated as CASSVGTGPNYGYTF.

The V and J genes are TRBV10-3 and TRBJ2-2, with 11 bases that match TRBD2. V was clipped by 6 bases and J by 7 bases; unmatched bases: 7. CDR1 is ENHRY, CDR2 SYGVKD, per germline. The CDR3 totals 15 residues. DNA for the CDR3: TGTGCCATCAGAACTAGCGGGAGCTGGGGCGGGGAGCTGTTTTTT. As protein: CAIRTSGSWGGELFF.

This chain connects TRBV6-5 to TRBJ1-2; 11 bases map to TRBD1. CDR1 is MNHEY, CDR2 SVGAGI, per germline. Trimming cost V 11 bases and J 7 bases; bases outside gene matches: 9. The CDR3 has 13 residues. CDR3 loop: CASKKGTGGGYTF. In nucleotides, the CDR3 is TGTGCCTCAAAAAAGGGGACAGGGGGTGGCTACACCTTC.

The CDR3 DNA reads as TGTGCCAGCACTCTCGTTCCGGGTATGGCAGATACGCAGTATTTT. It encodes CASTLVPGMADTQYF. The J gene is TRBJ2-3, the V gene TRBV18; D not certain. In germline, CDR1 is KGHSH, CDR2 LQKENI. This CDR3 is built from 15 residues. V shed 8 bases and J shed 4 bases, with 19 bases lying between them.

This clone was found once. The rearrangement joins TRBV18 to TRBJ2-7; D unclear. The ends were cut back, 3 bases at V and 2 bases at J, with 20 bases in the middle. CDR3 length: 17 amino acids. Germline assignment: CDR1 KGHSH and CDR2 LQKENI. This CDR3 is CASSPPFSGTVTYEQYF. The CDR3 nucleotides are TGTGCCAGCTCACCGCCATTTTCCGGTACGGTTACCTACGAGCAGTACTTC.

The chain recombines TRBV29-1 with TRBJ2-5, with D possibly matching TRBD2 (6 bases). V lost 7 bases and J lost 2, with 11 bases in between. This CDR3 has 12 amino acids. Germline CDR1 reads SQVTM; CDR2 reads ANQGSEA. The CDR3 nucleotides read TGCAGCGCCGGGAGAGAGCAAGAGACCCAGTACTTC. Translating it yields CSAGREQETQYF. The full variable domain, its missing parts supplied by reference TRBV29-1 and TRBJ2-5, is SAVISQKPSRDICQRGTSLTIQCQVDSQVTMMFWYRQQPGQSLTLIATANQGSEATYESGFVIDKFPISRPNLTFSTLTVSNMSPEDSSIYLCSAGREQETQYFGPGTRLLVL.